Listed below are T cell receptor beta chains from one sample, sequenced in a study of shared clonotypes between healthy human individuals. Assay: immunoSEQ multiplex PCR; the TCRdb copy retains only in-frame clones and omits some. The data show a few million clones, approximately 93% seen once. Sequencing was performed on naive CD4+ T cells from PBMCs. All receptors come from a man aged 18 to 29 in good health. Some clones in this sample may be carry-over from other donors' samples. Each CDR3 is given with its conserved first and last residue. The order of the fields is J gene, D gene, V gene, clone size, CDR3 DNA, CDR3 protein. The D gene is left open where the match is weak. Size is stated for part of the rows, as once, few or many counts, or as a class when the clone is expanded.

>TRBJ2-7|NA|TRBV28|NA
TGTGCCAGCAGTTTACGGGGAGAGCAGTACTTC
CASSLRGEQYF
>TRBJ2-2|NA|TRBV28|NA
TGTGCCAGCAGTTTATTCTCCTTGGGGGCAGTCCCCAGCGGGGAGCTGTTTTTT
CASSLFSLGAVPSGELFF
>TRBJ1-3|TRBD1|TRBV5-5|NA
TGTGCCAGCAGCTTTAGGGGAGGGGGCCGTGGAAACACCATATATTTT
CASSFRGGGRGNTIYF
>TRBJ2-7|NA|TRBV7-2|once
TGTGCCAGCAGCTTAAACGGGCAATACGAGCAGTACTTC
CASSLNGQYEQYF
>TRBJ2-7|TRBD2|TRBV14|NA
TGTGCCAGCGGGCTGGGACTAGCGTGGGAGCAGTACTTC
CASGLGLAWEQYF
>TRBJ1-1|NA|TRBV27|NA
TGTGCCAGCAGTTCGAGCAACTTTGCGCCTCCGCGGAGAGCTTTCTTT
CASSSSNFAPPRRAFF
>TRBJ2-7|NA|TRBV7-3|NA
TGTGCCAGCAGCTTACTCGGGGGCCCCTACGAGCAGTACTTC
CASSLLGGPYEQYF
>TRBJ2-1|TRBD1|TRBV5-4|NA
TGTGCCAGCAGCATCCGGGACAGCTTGAATGAGCAGTTCTTC
CASSIRDSLNEQFF
>TRBJ2-3|NA|TRBV11-3|NA
TGTGCCAGCAGCACGCGGACGGCGAGCACAGATACGCAGTATTTT
CASSTRTASTDTQYF
>TRBJ2-3|TRBD2|TRBV4-1|NA
TGCGCCAGCAGCCTACTACGAAGTAGCGGGAGGGCAGATACGCAGTATTTT
CASSLLRSSGRADTQYF
>TRBJ1-3|NA|TRBV28|NA
TGTGCCAGCACTCAACAGGGTCCTGGAAACACCATATATTTT
CASTQQGPGNTIYF
>TRBJ2-1|NA|TRBV2|NA
TGTGCCAGCAGCGCGAGCTCCTACAATGAGCAGTTCTTC
CASSASSYNEQFF
>TRBJ2-3|TRBD2|TRBV6-6|once
TGTGCCAGCAAGGGACTAGCGCCCACAGATACGCAGTATTTT
CASKGLAPTDTQYF
>TRBJ2-3|NA|TRBV12-2|NA
TGTGCAAGTCGCCAACCCAGACTAGCGGGAGGAGTGGACACAGATACGCAGTATTTT
CASRQPRLAGGVDTDTQYF
>TRBJ2-7|NA|TRBV19|NA
TGTGCCAGTAGTACATCATTTGTCGGGGGCTACGAGCAGTACTTC
CASSTSFVGGYEQYF
>TRBJ1-5|TRBD1|TRBV5-1|NA
TGCGCCAGCAGCTTGCCGGAACGACAGGGCTATAGCAATCAGCCCCAGCATTTT
CASSLPERQGYSNQPQHF